One and the same sample provided the 5 T cell receptor beta chains below, sequenced in a study of T cells in Graves' hyperthyroidism and ophthalmopathy. The investigators amplified TCR beta CDR3 regions from RNA transcripts. First-round RT-PCR targeting the TCR CDR3 was performed with the HTBI primer set. One entry per CDR3 protein, called by TCRdb with MiXCR from the multiplex PCR reads. Here the sample spans roughly 260,000 distinct CDR3 sequences, roughly 15% being singletons. Sequencing was done on a sample of blood. All receptors derive from a woman aged 40-49 years with Graves' hyperthyroidism that later progressed to Graves' ophthalmopathy.

This clonotype turned up a few times. The V call is TRBV6-1, the J call TRBJ2-1; no definite D call. Germline V lookup: CDR1 MNHNS, CDR2 SASEGT. V was clipped by 5 bases and J by 7 bases, with 15 bases between them. This CDR3 has 14 amino acids. The CDR3 DNA reads as TGTGCCAGCAGTCCCCAAGGGTTGTGGAATGAGCAGTTCTTC. Its translation: CASSPQGLWNEQFF.

This clonotype was recorded at least ten times. The junction does not match germline at one end; this may be a read error. V is TRBV28 and J is TRBJ2-1; either TRBD1 or TRBD2 may fit D (6 bases each). There are 18 residues in the CDR3. The germline CDR1 and CDR2 sequences are MDHEN and SYDVKM. The chain's CDR3 is CASSLLPPGDSYYHEQFF. CDR3 DNA: TGTGCCAGCAGTTTATTGCCACCAGGGGACTCTTACTACCATGAGCAGTTCTTC.

There are many counts of this clonotype. The chain has TRBV3-1 and TRBJ1-3; D may be TRBD1 (6 bases). Trimming stripped 4 bases from V and 4 bases from J, with 14 bases between. Germline lookup yields CDR1 LGHDT and CDR2 YNNKEL (reference sequence). The CDR3 has 15 amino acids. CDR3 sequence reads: CASSRQGGQGNTIYF. The CDR3 DNA reads as TGTGCCAGCAGCCGGCAAGGGGGGCAAGGAAACACCATATATTTT.

In its sample, this clonotype was seen many times. The chain combines TRBV4-1 with TRBJ1-4; 7 nucleotides match TRBD1. CDR1 MGHRA and CDR2 YSYEKL come from the germline V gene. The CDR3 consists of 15 residues. The ends lost 4 bases at V and 4 bases at J; junction bases unmatched: 6. Here the CDR3 reads CASSPPGQSNEKLFF. As DNA, the CDR3 is TGCGCCAGCAGCCCGCCGGGACAGAGTAATGAAAAACTGTTTTTT.

This clonotype was seen ten or more times. The CDR3, as DNA: TGTGCCAGCAGCTCCCAGGGGAATTCGGGAGGAAACACCATATATTTT. It is translated as CASSSQGNSGGNTIYF. This sequence joins TRBV11-2 and TRBJ1-3; D may be TRBD1 (6 bases). Trimming cost V 4 bases and J 4 bases, with 17 bases left between them. In germline, CDR1 is SGHAT, CDR2 FQNNGV. The CDR3 has 16 amino acids.